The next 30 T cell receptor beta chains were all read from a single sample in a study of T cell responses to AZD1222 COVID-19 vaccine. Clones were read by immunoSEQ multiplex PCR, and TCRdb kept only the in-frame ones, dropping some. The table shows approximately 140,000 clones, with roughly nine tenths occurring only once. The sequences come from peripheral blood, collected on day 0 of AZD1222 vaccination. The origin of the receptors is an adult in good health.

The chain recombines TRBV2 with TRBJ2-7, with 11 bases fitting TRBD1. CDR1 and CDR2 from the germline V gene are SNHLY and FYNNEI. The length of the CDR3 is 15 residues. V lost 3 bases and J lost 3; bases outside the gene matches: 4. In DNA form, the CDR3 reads TGTGCCAGCAGTGAGCTGGACAGGGGGCTCTACGAGCAGTACTTC. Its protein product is CASSELDRGLYEQYF.

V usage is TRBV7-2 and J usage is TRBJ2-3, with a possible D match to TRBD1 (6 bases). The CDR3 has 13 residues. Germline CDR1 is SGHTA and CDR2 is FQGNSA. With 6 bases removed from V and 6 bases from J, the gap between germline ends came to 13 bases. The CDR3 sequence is CASRTGNIDTQYF. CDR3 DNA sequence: TGTGCCAGCAGAACAGGGAATATCGATACGCAGTATTTT.

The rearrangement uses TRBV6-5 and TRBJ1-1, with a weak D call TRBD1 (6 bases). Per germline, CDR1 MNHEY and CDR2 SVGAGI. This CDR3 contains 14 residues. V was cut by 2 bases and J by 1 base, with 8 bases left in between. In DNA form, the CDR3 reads TGTGCCAGCAGTTACGGGGACAAGAACACTGAAGCTTTCTTT. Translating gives CASSYGDKNTEAFF.

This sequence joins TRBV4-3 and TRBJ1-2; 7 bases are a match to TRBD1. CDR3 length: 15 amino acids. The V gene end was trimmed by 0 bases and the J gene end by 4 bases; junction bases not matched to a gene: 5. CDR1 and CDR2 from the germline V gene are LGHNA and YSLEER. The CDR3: CASSQDWDRPYGYTF. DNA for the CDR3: TGCGCCAGCAGCCAAGATTGGGACAGACCCTATGGCTACACCTTC.

CDR3 in amino acids: CASSTETGAHYEQYF. CDR3 DNA: TGCGCCAGCAGCACGGAGACAGGGGCCCACTACGAGCAGTACTTC. The chain has TRBV5-1 and TRBJ2-7; 8 positions match TRBD1. This CDR3 contains 15 residues. Germline CDR1 reads SGHRS; CDR2 reads YFSETQ. The V and J ends lost 4 bases and 3 bases, in that order; junction bases with no gene match: 9. The whole variable domain, filled in from reference TRBV5-1 and TRBJ2-7, reads KAGVTQTPRYLIKTRGQQVTLSCSPISGHRSVSWYQQTPGQGLQFLFEYFSETQRNKGNFPGRFSGRQFSNSRSEMNVSTLELGDSALYLCASSTETGAHYEQYFGPGTRLTVT.

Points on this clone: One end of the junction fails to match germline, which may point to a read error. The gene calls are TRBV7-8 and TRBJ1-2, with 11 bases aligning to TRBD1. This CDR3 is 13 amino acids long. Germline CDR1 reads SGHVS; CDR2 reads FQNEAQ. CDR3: CASSPRTGGPSAF. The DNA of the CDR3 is TGTGCCAGCAGCCCAAGGACAGGGGGCCCTTCAGCCTTC.

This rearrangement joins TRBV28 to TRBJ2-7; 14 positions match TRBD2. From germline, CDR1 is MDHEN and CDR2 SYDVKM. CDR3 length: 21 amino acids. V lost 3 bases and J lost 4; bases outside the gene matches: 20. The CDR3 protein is CASSLGTLLGTSGRSAYEQYF. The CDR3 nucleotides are TGTGCCAGCAGTTTGGGGACTTTACTTGGGACTAGCGGGAGATCTGCGTACGAGCAGTACTTC.

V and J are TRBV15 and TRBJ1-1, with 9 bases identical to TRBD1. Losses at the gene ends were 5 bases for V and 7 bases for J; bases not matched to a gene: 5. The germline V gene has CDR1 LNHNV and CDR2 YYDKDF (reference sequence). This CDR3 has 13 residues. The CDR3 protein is CATSPQGQGEAFF. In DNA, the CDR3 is TGTGCCACCAGCCCCCAGGGACAGGGTGAAGCTTTCTTT.

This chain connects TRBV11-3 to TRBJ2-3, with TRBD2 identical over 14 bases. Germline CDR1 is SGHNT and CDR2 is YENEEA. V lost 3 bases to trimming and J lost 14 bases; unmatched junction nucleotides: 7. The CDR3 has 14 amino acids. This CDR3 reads CASSFERTSGRRYF. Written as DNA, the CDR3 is TGTGCCAGCAGCTTTGAGCGGACTAGCGGGAGGCGGTATTTT.

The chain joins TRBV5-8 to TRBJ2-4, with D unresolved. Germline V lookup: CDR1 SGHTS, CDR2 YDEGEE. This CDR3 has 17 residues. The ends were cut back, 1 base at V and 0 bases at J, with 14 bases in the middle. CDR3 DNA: TGTGCCAGCAGCTTGCGGTTAGGGAACCTAGCCAAAAACATTCAGTACTTC. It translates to CASSLRLGNLAKNIQYF.

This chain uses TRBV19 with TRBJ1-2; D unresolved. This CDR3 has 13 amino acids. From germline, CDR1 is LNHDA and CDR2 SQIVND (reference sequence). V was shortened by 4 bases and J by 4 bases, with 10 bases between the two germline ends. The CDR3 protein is CASSREGIYGYTF. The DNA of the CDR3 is TGTGCCAGTAGTAGAGAGGGTATCTATGGCTACACCTTC.

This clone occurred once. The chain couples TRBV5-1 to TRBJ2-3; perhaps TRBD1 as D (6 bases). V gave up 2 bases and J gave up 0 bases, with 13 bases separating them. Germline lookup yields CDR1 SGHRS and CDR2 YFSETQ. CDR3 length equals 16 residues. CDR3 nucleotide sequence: TGCGCCAGCAGCTTCTTTGGGACATATAGCACAGATACGCAGTATTTT. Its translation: CASSFFGTYSTDTQYF. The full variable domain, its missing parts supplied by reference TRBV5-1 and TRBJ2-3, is KAGVTQTPRYLIKTRGQQVTLSCSPISGHRSVSWYQQTPGQGLQFLFEYFSETQRNKGNFPGRFSGRQFSNSRSEMNVSTLELGDSALYLCASSFFGTYSTDTQYFGPGTRLTVL.

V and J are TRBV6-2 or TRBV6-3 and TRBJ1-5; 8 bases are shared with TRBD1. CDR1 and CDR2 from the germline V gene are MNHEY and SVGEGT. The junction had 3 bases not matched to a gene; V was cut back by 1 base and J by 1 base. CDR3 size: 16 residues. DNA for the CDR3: TGTGCCAGCAGTTACTGGACAGGGATAAGCAATCAGCCCCAGCATTTT. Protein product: CASSYWTGISNQPQHF.

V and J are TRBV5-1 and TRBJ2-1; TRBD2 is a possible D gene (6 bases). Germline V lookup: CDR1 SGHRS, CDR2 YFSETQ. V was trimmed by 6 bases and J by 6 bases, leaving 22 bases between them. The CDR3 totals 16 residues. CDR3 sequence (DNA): TGCGCCAGCACGTCACGTTACGCCGGGAGAAGCAATGAGCAGTTCTTC. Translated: CASTSRYAGRSNEQFF.

The CDR3 sequence: CASRIQGTAQYF. CDR3 in DNA: TGTGCCAGCAGGATACAGGGGACAGCCCAGTACTTC. The V call is TRBV11-2, the J call TRBJ2-5; 7 nucleotides align to TRBD1. Germline CDR1 reads SGHAT; CDR2 reads FQNNGV. V lost 6 bases to trimming and J lost 9 bases; unmatched junction nucleotides: 7. This CDR3 has 12 residues.

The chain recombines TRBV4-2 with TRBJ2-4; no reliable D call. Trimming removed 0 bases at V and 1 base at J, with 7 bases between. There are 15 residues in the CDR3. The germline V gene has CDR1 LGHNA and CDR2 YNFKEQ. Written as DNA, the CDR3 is TGTGCCAGCAGCCAAGACTGGACGGCCAAAAACATTCAGTACTTC. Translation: CASSQDWTAKNIQYF.

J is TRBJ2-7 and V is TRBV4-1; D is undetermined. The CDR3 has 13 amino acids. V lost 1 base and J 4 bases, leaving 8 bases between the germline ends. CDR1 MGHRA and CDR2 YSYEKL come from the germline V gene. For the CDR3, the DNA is TGCGCCAGCAGCCAAGTTGTTGTTTACGAGCAGTACTTC. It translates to CASSQVVVYEQYF.

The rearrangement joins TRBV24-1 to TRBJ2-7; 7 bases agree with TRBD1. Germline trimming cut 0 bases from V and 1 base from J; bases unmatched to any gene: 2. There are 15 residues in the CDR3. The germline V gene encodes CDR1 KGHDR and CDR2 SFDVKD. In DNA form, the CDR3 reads TGTGCCACCAGTGATTTGGGGACAGCTTCCTACGAGCAGTACTTC. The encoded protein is CATSDLGTASYEQYF.

As DNA, the CDR3 is TGTGCCAGCAGCGCGGGCTATGGCTACACCTTC. This sequence encodes CASSAGYGYTF. The chain employs TRBV9 and TRBJ1-2; no firm D call. V lost 3 bases and J 4 bases, leaving 4 bases between the germline ends. Germline CDR1 reads SGDLS; CDR2 reads YYNGEE. There are 11 residues in the CDR3.

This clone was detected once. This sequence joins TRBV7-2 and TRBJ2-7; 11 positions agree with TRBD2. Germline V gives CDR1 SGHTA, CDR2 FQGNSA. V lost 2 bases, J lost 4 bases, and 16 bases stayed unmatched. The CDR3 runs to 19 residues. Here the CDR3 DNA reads TGTGCCAGCAGCTTAATTTGGAGTTATAAGACTAGCGGGATGTACGAGCAGTACTTC. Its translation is CASSLIWSYKTSGMYEQYF.

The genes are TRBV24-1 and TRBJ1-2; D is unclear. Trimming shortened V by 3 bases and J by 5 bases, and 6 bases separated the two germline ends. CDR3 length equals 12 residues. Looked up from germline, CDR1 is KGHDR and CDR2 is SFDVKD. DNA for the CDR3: TGTGCCACCAGTGATGGGCGGTATGGCTACACCTTC. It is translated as CATSDGRYGYTF.

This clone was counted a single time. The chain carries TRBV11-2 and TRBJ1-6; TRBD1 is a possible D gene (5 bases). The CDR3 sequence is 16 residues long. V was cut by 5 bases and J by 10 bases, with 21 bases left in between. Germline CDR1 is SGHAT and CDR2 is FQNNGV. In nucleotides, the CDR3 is TGTGCCAGCAGCCCTGGGGCACGGGGGGGAGGCTCACCCCTCCACTTT. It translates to CASSPGARGGGSPLHF.

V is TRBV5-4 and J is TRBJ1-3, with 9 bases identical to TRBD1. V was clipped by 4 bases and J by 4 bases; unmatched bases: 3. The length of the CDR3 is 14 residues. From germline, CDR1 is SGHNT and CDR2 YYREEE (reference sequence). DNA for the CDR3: TGTGCCAGCAGCGATGGGACAGGGGGAAACACCATATATTTT. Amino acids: CASSDGTGGNTIYF.

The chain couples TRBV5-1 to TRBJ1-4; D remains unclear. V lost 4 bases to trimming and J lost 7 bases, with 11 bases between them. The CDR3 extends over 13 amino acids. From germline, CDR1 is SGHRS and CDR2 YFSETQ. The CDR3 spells CASSRVMGEKLFF. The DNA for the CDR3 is TGCGCCAGCAGCAGGGTAATGGGTGAAAAACTGTTTTTT.

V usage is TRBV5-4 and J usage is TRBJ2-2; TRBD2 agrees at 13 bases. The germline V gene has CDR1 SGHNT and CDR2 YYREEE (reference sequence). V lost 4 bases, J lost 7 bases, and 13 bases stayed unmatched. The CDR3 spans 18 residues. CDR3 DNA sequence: TGTGCCAGCAGCGCACACCTGACTAGCGGGAGGAGGAGCGGGGAGCTGTTTTTT. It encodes CASSAHLTSGRRSGELFF.

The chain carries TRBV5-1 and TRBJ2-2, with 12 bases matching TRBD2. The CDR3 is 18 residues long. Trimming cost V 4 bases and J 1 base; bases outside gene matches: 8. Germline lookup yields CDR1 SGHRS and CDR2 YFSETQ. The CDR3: CASSILAGGPKNTGELFF. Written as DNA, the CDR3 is TGCGCCAGCAGCATCCTAGCGGGAGGGCCTAAGAACACCGGGGAGCTGTTTTTT.

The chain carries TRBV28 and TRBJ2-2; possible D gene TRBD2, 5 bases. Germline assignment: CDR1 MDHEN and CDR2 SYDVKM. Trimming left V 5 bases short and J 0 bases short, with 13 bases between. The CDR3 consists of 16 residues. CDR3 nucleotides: TGTGCCAGCAGTCTTACGCTAGCTTCGAACACCGGGGAGCTGTTTTTT. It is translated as CASSLTLASNTGELFF. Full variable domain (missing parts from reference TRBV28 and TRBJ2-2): DVKVTQSSRYLVKRTGEKVFLECVQDMDHENMFWYRQDPGLGLRLIYFSYDVKMKEKGDIPEGYSVSREKKERFSLILESASTNQTSMYLCASSLTLASNTGELFFGEGSRLTVL.

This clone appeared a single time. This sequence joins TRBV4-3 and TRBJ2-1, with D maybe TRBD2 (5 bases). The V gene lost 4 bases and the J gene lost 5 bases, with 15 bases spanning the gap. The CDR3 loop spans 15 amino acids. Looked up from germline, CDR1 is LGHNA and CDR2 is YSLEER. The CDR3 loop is CASSPEGLGNNEQFF. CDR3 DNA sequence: TGCGCCAGCAGCCCCGAGGGCCTCGGTAACAATGAGCAGTTCTTC.

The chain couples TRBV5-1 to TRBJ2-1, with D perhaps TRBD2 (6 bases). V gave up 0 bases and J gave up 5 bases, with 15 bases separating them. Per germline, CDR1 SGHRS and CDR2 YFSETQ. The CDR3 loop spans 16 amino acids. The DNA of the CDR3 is TGCGCCAGCAGCTTGGCCTTGCGGGGCACCCACAATGAGCAGTTCTTC. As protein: CASSLALRGTHNEQFF.

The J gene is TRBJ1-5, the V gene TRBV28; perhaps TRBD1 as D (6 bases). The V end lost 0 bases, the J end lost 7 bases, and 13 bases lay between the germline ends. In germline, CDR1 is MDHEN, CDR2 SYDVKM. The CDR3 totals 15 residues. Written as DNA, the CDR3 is TGTGCCAGCAGTTTATGGTCGACAGGCGGCCAGCCCCAGCATTTT. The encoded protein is CASSLWSTGGQPQHF.